This section outlines one T cell receptor beta chain sequence together with its context. In the authors' workflow: Reference gene primer amplification gave estimated nucleated cell counts. Some clones are missing from TCRdb's copy, which holds only in-frame ones; the method was immunoSEQ multiplex PCR. Clonal size and the V and J genes are those of that table, whereas D and trimming came from the DNA. Found here are under 55,000 clones, under 90% of them singletons; the top ten hold more than 2.5%. Germline V gives CDR1 SQVTM, CDR2 ANQGSEA. The CDR3 loop spans 16 amino acids. The data were taken from a study of blood T cell repertoires in COVID-19. Overall study context: In each case, the material was cDNA or gDNA derived from T cells, B-cell-depleted T cells, or PBMCs.

This TCR was recovered from a man between 45 and 60 years old with acute or convalescent COVID-19. The sample comprised peripheral blood. V usage is TRBV29-1 and J usage is TRBJ2-6; tentative D call: TRBD1 (6 bases). The CDR3 nucleotides read TGCCGGGTGGCGTGTGGGGGCCCCTCGGGGGCCAACGTCCTGACTTTC. Translation: CRVACGGPSGANVLTF. Full variable domain (outside the CDR3, taken from reference TRBV29-1 and TRBJ2-6): SAVISQKPSRDICQRGTSLTIQCQVDSQVTMMFWYRQQPGQSLTLIATANQGSEATYESGFVIDKFPISRPNLTFSTLTVSNMSPEDSSIYLCRVACGGPSGANVLTFGAGSRLTVL.